By its share, the clone carrying this TCR beta chain is medium-sized. Its antigen remains unknown. This record comes from a study of cytomegalovirus exposure and HLA in healthy donors. Study findings and constraints: Among TCR beta chains, those listed as cytomegalovirus-associated numbered roughly 150.

Data came from immunoSEQ multiplex PCR; TCRdb stores just in-frame clones and leaves some out. This sample has more than 150,000 clones, with around 90% found just once. Germline values: CDR1 LNHDA, CDR2 SQIVND (reference sequence). Trimming stripped 3 bases from V and 9 bases from J, with 14 bases between. The CDR3 runs to 14 residues. V usage is TRBV19 and J usage is TRBJ2-2, with D hard to call. The sequence was obtained from a man younger than 35 in good health and CMV-seronegative. Sequenced input: PBMCs. The CDR3 here is CASSIVNSRRELFF. The DNA of the CDR3 is TGTGCCAGTAGTATCGTGAACAGCCGACGGGAGCTGTTTTTT.